Listed below are T cell receptor beta chains from one sample, sequenced in a study of OX40 agonist ivuxolimab in advanced cancers. TCRdb's table, derived via immunoSEQ multiplex PCR, lists solely in-frame clones and lacks some. The table includes about 54,000 clones, 84% detected once. The material was CD4+ or CD8+ T cells sorted from blood, obtained in a trial of the OX40 agonist ivuxolimab. All receptors come from an adult with an advanced solid tumor such as melanoma, head and neck, liver or kidney cancer. Each CDR3 is given with its conserved first and last residue. A D gene is named only where the DNA matches it firmly. Clone size, where shown, is once, few, many, or a class for clones that have expanded.

D: -
size: -
V: TRBV18
J: TRBJ1-4
CDR3: CASSQGEGEKLFF
DNA: TGTGCCAGCTCACAGGGGGAAGGTGAAAAACTGTTTTTT

D: -
size: -
V: TRBV7-8
J: TRBJ1-3
CDR3: CASSLTLGRGNTIYF
DNA: TGTGCCAGCAGCTTGACCTTGGGCCGGGGAAACACCATATATTTT

D: -
size: -
V: TRBV29-1
J: TRBJ1-5
CDR3: CSVAAGDGSNQPQHF
DNA: TGCAGCGTTGCGGCAGGGGATGGGAGCAATCAGCCCCAGCATTTT

D: -
size: -
V: TRBV28
J: TRBJ1-1
CDR3: CASTRLGDFDTEAFF
DNA: TGTGCCAGCACCCGCCTCGGGGACTTTGACACTGAAGCTTTCTTT

D: -
size: -
V: TRBV7-9
J: TRBJ2-2
CDR3: CASSSRGRGREDTGELFF
DNA: TGTGCCAGCAGCTCACGCGGACGGGGCAGGGAGGACACCGGGGAGCTGTTTTTT

D: TRBD1
size: -
V: TRBV29-1
J: TRBJ1-1
CDR3: CSVARQGGFSEAFF
DNA: TGCAGCGTGGCTCGACAGGGAGGTTTTTCTGAAGCTTTCTTT

D: -
size: -
V: TRBV19
J: TRBJ2-2
CDR3: CASSIGRGPNTGELFF
DNA: TGTGCCAGTAGTATAGGACGCGGACCCAACACCGGGGAGCTGTTTTTT

D: TRBD2
size: once
V: TRBV18
J: TRBJ2-4
CDR3: CASSATGGNIQYF
DNA: TGTGCCAGCTCCGCTACGGGGGGAAACATTCAGTACTTC

D: TRBD1
size: -
V: TRBV5-6
J: TRBJ2-7
CDR3: CASSLGQGFYEQYF
DNA: TGTGCCAGCAGCTTGGGACAGGGGTTTTACGAGCAGTACTTC

D: -
size: -
V: TRBV2
J: TRBJ2-3
CDR3: CASSETDTQYF
DNA: TGTGCCAGCAGTGAGACAGATACGCAGTATTTT

D: TRBD2
size: once
V: TRBV28
J: TRBJ2-1
CDR3: CASSSLAGASEQFF
DNA: TGTGCCAGCAGTTCTCTAGCGGGAGCCAGTGAGCAGTTCTTC

D: TRBD2
size: few
V: TRBV7-9
J: TRBJ2-1
CDR3: CASSPRRLAGPDSYNEQFF
DNA: TGTGCCAGCAGCCCTCGCAGACTAGCGGGCCCCGACTCCTACAATGAGCAGTTCTTC

D: -
size: -
V: TRBV27
J: TRBJ1-1
CDR3: CASSLRPAGDMNTEAFF
DNA: TGTGCCAGCAGTTTACGTCCCGCAGGGGACATGAACACTGAAGCTTTCTTT

D: -
size: -
V: TRBV5-1
J: TRBJ1-1
CDR3: CASSYSHIQGTEAFF
DNA: TGCGCCAGCAGCTATTCACACATTCAGGGCACTGAAGCTTTCTTT

D: -
size: -
V: TRBV19
J: TRBJ2-7
CDR3: CATGDRFDEQYF
DNA: TGTGCCACGGGGGACCGGTTCGACGAGCAGTACTTC

D: TRBD2
size: -
V: TRBV6-1
J: TRBJ2-1
CDR3: CASSDYGGGPPEQFF
DNA: TGTGCCAGCAGTGATTATGGGGGAGGGCCCCCTGAGCAGTTCTTC

D: TRBD1
size: -
V: TRBV29-1
J: TRBJ2-5
CDR3: CSVAQGDRGETQYF
DNA: TGCAGCGTCGCCCAGGGGGACAGAGGAGAGACCCAGTACTTC

D: TRBD1
size: -
V: TRBV5-4
J: TRBJ1-2
CDR3: CASSFPRDRGGGYTF
DNA: TGTGCCAGCAGTTTTCCCCGGGACAGGGGAGGGGGCTACACCTTC

D: -
size: -
V: TRBV7-9
J: TRBJ1-6
CDR3: CASSGAGTRNSPLHF
DNA: TGTGCCAGCAGCGGAGCGGGGACGCGTAATTCACCCCTCCACTTT

D: -
size: -
V: TRBV28
J: TRBJ1-1
CDR3: CASTKSGAPEAFF
DNA: TGTGCCAGCACTAAAAGTGGGGCACCTGAAGCTTTCTTT

D: -
size: -
V: TRBV6-6
J: TRBJ2-7
CDR3: CASSLLGTYEQYF
DNA: TGTGCCAGCAGCCTCCTTGGGACGTACGAGCAGTACTTC

D: TRBD2
size: -
V: TRBV11-3
J: TRBJ2-1
CDR3: CASSLGGGPYNEQFF
DNA: TGTGCCAGCAGCTTAGGCGGGGGGCCCTACAATGAGCAGTTCTTC